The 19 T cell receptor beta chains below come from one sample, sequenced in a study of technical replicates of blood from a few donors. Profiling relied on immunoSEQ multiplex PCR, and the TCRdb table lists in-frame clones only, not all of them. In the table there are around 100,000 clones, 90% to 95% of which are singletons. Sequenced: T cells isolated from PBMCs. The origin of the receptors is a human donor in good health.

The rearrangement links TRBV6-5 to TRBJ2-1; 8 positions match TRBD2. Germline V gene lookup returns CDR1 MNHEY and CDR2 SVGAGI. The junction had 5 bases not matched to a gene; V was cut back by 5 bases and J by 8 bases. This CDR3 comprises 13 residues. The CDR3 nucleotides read TGTGCCAGCAGTAGATCTAGCGGGCATGAGCAGTTCTTC. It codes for CASSRSSGHEQFF.

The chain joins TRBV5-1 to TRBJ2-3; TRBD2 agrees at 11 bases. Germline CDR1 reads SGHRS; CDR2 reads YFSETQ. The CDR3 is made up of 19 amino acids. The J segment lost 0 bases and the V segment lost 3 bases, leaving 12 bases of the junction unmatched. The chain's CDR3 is CASSSPGLADIRSTDTQYF. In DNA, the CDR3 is TGCGCCAGCAGCTCGCCGGGACTAGCGGACATACGCAGCACAGATACGCAGTATTTT.

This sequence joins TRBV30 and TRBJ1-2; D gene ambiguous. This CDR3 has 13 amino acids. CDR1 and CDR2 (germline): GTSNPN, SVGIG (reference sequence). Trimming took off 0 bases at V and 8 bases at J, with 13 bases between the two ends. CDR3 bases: TGTGCCTGGAGTGTACCCCCCCAGTCAGGCTACACCTTC. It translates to CAWSVPPQSGYTF.

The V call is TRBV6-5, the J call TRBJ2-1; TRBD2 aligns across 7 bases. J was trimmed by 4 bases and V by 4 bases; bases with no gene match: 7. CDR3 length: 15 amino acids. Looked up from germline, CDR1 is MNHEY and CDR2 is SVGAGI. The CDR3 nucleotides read TGTGCCAGCAGTTCTGCGACTAGCAGTTACAATGAGCAGTTCTTC. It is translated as CASSSATSSYNEQFF.

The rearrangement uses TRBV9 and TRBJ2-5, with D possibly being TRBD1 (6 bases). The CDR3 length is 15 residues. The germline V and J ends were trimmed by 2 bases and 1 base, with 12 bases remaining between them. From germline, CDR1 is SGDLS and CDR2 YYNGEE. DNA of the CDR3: TGTGCCAGCAGCGTTTTCGGACAGACCCAAGAGACCCAGTACTTC. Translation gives CASSVFGQTQETQYF.

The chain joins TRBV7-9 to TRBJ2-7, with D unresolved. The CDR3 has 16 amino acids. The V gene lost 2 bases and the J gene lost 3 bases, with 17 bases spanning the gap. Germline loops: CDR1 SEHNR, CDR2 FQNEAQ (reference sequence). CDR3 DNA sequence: TGTGCCAGCAGCTTAATTGTCAACAGCAAGAGCTACGAGCAGTACTTC. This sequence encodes CASSLIVNSKSYEQYF.

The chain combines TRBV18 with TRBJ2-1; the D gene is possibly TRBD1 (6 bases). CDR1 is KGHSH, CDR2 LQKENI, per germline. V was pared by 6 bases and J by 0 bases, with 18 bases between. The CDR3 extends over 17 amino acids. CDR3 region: CASSLGAQGSSYNEQFF. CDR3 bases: TGTGCCAGCTCCCTCGGTGCTCAGGGGAGCTCCTACAATGAGCAGTTCTTC.

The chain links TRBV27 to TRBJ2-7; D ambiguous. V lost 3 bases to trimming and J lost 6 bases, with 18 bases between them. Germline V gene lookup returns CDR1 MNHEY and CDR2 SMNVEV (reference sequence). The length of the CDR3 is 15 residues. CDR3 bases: TGTGCCAGCAGTTTTATAATGTCGACACCCCCCGAGCAGTACTTC. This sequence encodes CASSFIMSTPPEQYF.

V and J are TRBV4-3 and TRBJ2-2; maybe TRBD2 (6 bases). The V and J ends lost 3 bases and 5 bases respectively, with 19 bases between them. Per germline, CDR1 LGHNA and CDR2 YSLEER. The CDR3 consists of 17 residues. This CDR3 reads CASSQTSGVAGTGELFF. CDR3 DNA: TGCGCCAGCAGCCAGACCTCCGGGGTGGCGGGGACCGGGGAGCTGTTTTTT.

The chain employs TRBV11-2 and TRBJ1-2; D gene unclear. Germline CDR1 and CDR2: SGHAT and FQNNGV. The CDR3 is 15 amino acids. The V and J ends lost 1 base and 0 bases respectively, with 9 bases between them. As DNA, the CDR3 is TGTGCCAGCAGCTTAGGTGCCTACGCTAACTATGGCTACACCTTC. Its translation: CASSLGAYANYGYTF.

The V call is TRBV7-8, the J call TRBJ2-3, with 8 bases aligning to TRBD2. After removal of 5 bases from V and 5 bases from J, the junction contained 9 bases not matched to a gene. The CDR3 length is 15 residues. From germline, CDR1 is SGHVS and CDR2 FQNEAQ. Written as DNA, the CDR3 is TGTGCCAGCAGCCATAGCGGGAACCTAGGAGATACGCAGTATTTT. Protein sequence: CASSHSGNLGDTQYF. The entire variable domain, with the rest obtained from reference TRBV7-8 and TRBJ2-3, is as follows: GAGVSQSPRYKVAKRGQDVALRCDPISGHVSLFWYQQALGQGPEFLTYFQNEAQLDKSGLPSDRFFAERPEGSVSTLKIQRTQQEDSAVYLCASSHSGNLGDTQYFGPGTRLTVL.

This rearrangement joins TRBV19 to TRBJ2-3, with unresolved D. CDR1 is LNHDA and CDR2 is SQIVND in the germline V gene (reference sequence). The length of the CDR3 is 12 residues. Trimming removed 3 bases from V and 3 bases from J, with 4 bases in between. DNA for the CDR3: TGTGCCAGTAGTATGACAACAGATACGCAGTATTTT. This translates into CASSMTTDTQYF.

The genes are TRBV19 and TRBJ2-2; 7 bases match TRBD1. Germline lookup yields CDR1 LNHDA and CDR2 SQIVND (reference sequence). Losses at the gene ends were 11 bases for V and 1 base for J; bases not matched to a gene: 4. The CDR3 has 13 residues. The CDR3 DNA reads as TGTGCCGGGAGACAGGGGAACACCGGGGAGCTGTTTTTT. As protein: CAGRQGNTGELFF.

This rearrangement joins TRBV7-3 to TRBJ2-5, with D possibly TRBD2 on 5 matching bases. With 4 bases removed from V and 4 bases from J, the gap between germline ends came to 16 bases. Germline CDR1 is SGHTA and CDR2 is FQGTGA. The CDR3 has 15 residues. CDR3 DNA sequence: TGTGCCAGCAGCTCATCGAGCGCGGCGGGAGAGACCCAGTACTTC. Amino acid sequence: CASSSSSAAGETQYF.

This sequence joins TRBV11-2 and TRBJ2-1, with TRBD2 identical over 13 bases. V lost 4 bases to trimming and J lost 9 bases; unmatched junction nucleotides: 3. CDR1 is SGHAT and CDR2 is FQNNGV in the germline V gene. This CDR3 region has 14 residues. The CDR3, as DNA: TGTGCCAGCAGCTGGGGACTAGCGGGAATTGAGCAGTTCTTC. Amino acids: CASSWGLAGIEQFF.

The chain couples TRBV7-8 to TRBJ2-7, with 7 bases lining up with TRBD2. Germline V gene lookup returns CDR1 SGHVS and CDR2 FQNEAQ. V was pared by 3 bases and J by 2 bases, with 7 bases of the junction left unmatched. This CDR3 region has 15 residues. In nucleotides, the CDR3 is TGTGCCAGCAGCTTGGGGAGGGACGTGACCTACGAGCAGTACTTC. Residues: CASSLGRDVTYEQYF.

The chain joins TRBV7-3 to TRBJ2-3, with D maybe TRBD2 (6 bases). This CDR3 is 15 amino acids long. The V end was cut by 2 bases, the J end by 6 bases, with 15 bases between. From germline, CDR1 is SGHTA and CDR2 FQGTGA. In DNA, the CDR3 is TGTGCCAGCAGCTTAGGTCAAACTAGCCTCGATACGCAGTATTTT. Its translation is CASSLGQTSLDTQYF. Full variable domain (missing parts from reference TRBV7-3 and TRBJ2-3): GAGVSQTPSNKVTEKGKYVELRCDPISGHTALYWYRQSLGQGPEFLIYFQGTGAADDSGLPNDRFFAVRPEGSVSTLKIQRTERGDSAVYLCASSLGQTSLDTQYFGPGTRLTVL.

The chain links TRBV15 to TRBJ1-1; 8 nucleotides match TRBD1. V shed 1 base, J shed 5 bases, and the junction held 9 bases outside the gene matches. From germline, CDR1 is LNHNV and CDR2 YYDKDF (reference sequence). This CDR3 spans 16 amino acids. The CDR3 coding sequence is TGTGCCACCAGCAGAGGAATAACAGGGGGTATTACTGAAGCTTTCTTT. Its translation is CATSRGITGGITEAFF. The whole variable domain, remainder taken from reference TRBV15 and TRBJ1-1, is DAMVIQNPRYQVTQFGKPVTLSCSQTLNHNVMYWYQQKSSQAPKLLFHYYDKDFNNEADTPDNFQSRRPNTSFCFLDIRSPGLGDTAMYLCATSRGITGGITEAFFGQGTRLTVV.

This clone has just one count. The DNA of the CDR3 is TGTGCCAGCAGCTTACTAGGGGGTGAGCAGTTCTTC. Its protein is CASSLLGGEQFF. This chain connects TRBV5-4 to TRBJ2-1, with D possibly being TRBD1 (6 bases). V lost 2 bases to trimming and J lost 9 bases, with 9 bases between them. The V gene's germline CDR1 is SGHNT and CDR2 YYREEE (reference sequence). The CDR3 runs 12 residues.